This T cell receptor beta chain was recovered during a study of tumor-infiltrating lymphocytes in glioblastoma multiforme. General study results and limits: No surface-marker sorting into functional T cell subtypes was done. The TCR and somatic mutation analysis included just one glioblastoma patient.

In regard to this clonotype: The antigen is not known. One end of the junction varies from germline; a read error may be responsible.

Three nested ARM-PCR rounds with V-beta and C-beta primers built TCRB libraries. TCRdb reprocessed the multiplex PCR reads via MiXCR and lists one record per CDR3 protein. Of about 18,000 distinct CDR3 sequences in the sample, 65% to 80% were seen once. In germline, CDR1 is SGHAT, CDR2 FQNNGV. CDR3 length: 15 residues. The J gene is TRBJ1-5, the V gene TRBV11-2; perhaps TRBD1 as D (5 bases). The sample comprised peripheral blood. The clonotype comes from a male donor with glioblastoma. DNA of the CDR3: TGTGCCTGTAGCCTGGATCGACAGCAATATCAGCCCCGGCATTTT. The encoded protein is CACSLDRQQYQPRHF. Together with reference TRBV11-2 and TRBJ1-5, the CDR3 gives the full variable domain: EAGVAQSPRYKIIEKRQSVAFWCNPISGHATLYWYQQILGQGPKLLIQFQNNGVVDDSQLPKDRFSAERLKGVDSTLKIQPAKLEDSAVYLCACSLDRQQYQPRHFGDGTRLSIL.